The subject of this entry is one TCR beta chain. The V and J ends lost 8 bases and 7 bases respectively, with 9 bases between them. Germline lookup yields CDR1 MDHEN and CDR2 SYDVKM. The CDR3 is made up of 12 amino acids. Clones were sequenced by immunoSEQ multiplex PCR, and TCRdb holds only the in-frame ones, with some missing. The sample includes 11,000 to 15,000 clones, 70% seen only once; the top ten take around 2.2%. Patients had HPV-negative, locally advanced oral cavity squamous cell carcinoma. The data were taken from a study of neoadjuvant anti-PD-1 for oral cavity cancer. The receptor's source is a person between 40 and 80 years old with oral cavity squamous cell carcinoma. Source: PBMCs, taken before nivolumab (anti-PD-1) treatment. V usage is TRBV28 and J usage is TRBJ1-6; tentatively, D is TRBD1 (6 bases). For the CDR3, the DNA is TGTGCCAGCGGAACAGGGAATTCACCCCTCCACTTT. It translates to CASGTGNSPLHF.